These T cell receptor beta chains were read from a single sample in a study of sequential checkpoint blockade in melanoma. Data came from immunoSEQ multiplex PCR; TCRdb stores just in-frame clones and leaves some out. The data show some 22,000 clones, 70% to 90% seen once. The material was CD8+ T cells sorted from blood (inferred from file names), obtained from a patient given nivolumab and ipilimumab in sequence. Source of these receptors: a human donor with melanoma. Each CDR3 is given with its conserved first and last residue. The order of the fields is D gene, J gene, clone size, V gene, CDR3 DNA, CDR3 protein. The D gene is left open where the match is weak. Size is stated for part of the rows, as once, few or many counts, or as a class when the clone is expanded.

D: TRBD1
J: TRBJ2-3
size: NA
V: TRBV28
DNA: TGTGCCAGCAGCCTACCCCTAGGACAGGAGGAAGGAGATACGCAGTATTTT
CDR3: CASSLPLGQEEGDTQYF

D: TRBD1
J: TRBJ1-1
size: NA
V: TRBV4-1
DNA: TGCGCCAGCAGCACAGAAGGCTGGGACAGGGGGCGAGAAGCTTTCTTT
CDR3: CASSTEGWDRGREAFF

D: NA
J: TRBJ1-4
size: few
V: TRBV6-1
DNA: TGTGCCAGTATACAGGGCGCATTGGCTAATGAAAAACTGTTTTTT
CDR3: CASIQGALANEKLFF

D: NA
J: TRBJ2-3
size: NA
V: TRBV7-9
DNA: TGTGCCAGCAGCTTCGGGGAGCATACGCAGTATTTT
CDR3: CASSFGEHTQYF

D: NA
J: TRBJ2-7
size: NA
V: TRBV19
DNA: TGTGCCAGTAGTATGAGGAGCAGGGGGGCGGAGAGTCCCTACGAGCAGTACTTC
CDR3: CASSMRSRGAESPYEQYF

D: TRBD1
J: TRBJ1-2
size: NA
V: TRBV19
DNA: TGTGCCAGTAGTTCCTGGGACAGGACTGGCTACACCTTC
CDR3: CASSSWDRTGYTF

D: NA
J: TRBJ2-7
size: NA
V: TRBV27
DNA: TGTGCCAGCAGTTCTACCTACGAGCAGTACTTC
CDR3: CASSSTYEQYF

D: NA
J: TRBJ1-4
size: NA
V: TRBV5-6
DNA: TGTGCCAGCAGCTTGGAAAGGGAAGGGGTCGAGAACGAAAAACTGTTTTTT
CDR3: CASSLEREGVENEKLFF

D: TRBD2
J: TRBJ2-1
size: medium-sized
V: TRBV6-6
DNA: TGTGCCAGCAGTTACGAACGGGAGGTCGATGAGCAGTTCTTC
CDR3: CASSYEREVDEQFF

D: TRBD2
J: TRBJ2-4
size: NA
V: TRBV7-6
DNA: TGTGCCAGCAGCTCGACTAGCGGGGGGCCTTCAAACATTCAGTACTTC
CDR3: CASSSTSGGPSNIQYF

D: NA
J: TRBJ2-7
size: NA
V: TRBV5-6
DNA: TGTGCCAGCAGCTCCTCCACATACGAGCAGTACTTC
CDR3: CASSSSTYEQYF

D: TRBD1
J: TRBJ1-4
size: NA
V: TRBV19
DNA: TGTGCCAGTAGTACCCACGCCCGACAGGGATTAACTAATGAAAAACTGTTTTTT
CDR3: CASSTHARQGLTNEKLFF

D: NA
J: TRBJ1-2
size: NA
V: TRBV2
DNA: TGTGCCAGCAGTGATCATCAGGGTGTTAGCTATGGCTACACCTTC
CDR3: CASSDHQGVSYGYTF

D: TRBD2
J: TRBJ2-3
size: NA
V: TRBV4-3
DNA: TGCGCCAGCAGCCAAACTCGGACTAGCGGGGGGGCAGGGGCAGATACGCAGTATTTT
CDR3: CASSQTRTSGGAGADTQYF

D: NA
J: TRBJ2-3
size: NA
V: TRBV12-2
DNA: TGTGCAAGTCGCTTAGCCGGGACAGGTCTCACAGATACGCAGTATTTT
CDR3: CASRLAGTGLTDTQYF

D: NA
J: TRBJ1-1
size: NA
V: TRBV2
DNA: TGTGCCAGAGGGTTGGGGGCCGATTTGAACACTGAAGCTTTCTTT
CDR3: CARGLGADLNTEAFF

D: TRBD1
J: TRBJ1-5
size: NA
V: TRBV27
DNA: TGTGCCAGCAGTTTAATAGCCGGGACAGCCCTTGGTAGCAATCAGCCCCAGCATTTT
CDR3: CASSLIAGTALGSNQPQHF

D: TRBD1
J: TRBJ1-1
size: few
V: TRBV10-3
DNA: TGTGCCATCAGGCCCCTACAGGGGGCGAACACTGAAGCTTTCTTT
CDR3: CAIRPLQGANTEAFF

D: TRBD2
J: TRBJ2-7
size: NA
V: TRBV6-5
DNA: TGTGCCCCCGCGGGAGGGGCTTGGACTTACGAGCAGTACTTC
CDR3: CAPAGGAWTYEQYF

D: NA
J: TRBJ2-7
size: NA
V: TRBV5-1
DNA: TGCGCCAGCAGCCCCCCAGACAGTTACGAGCAGTACTTC
CDR3: CASSPPDSYEQYF

D: NA
J: TRBJ1-5
size: NA
V: TRBV19
DNA: TGTGCCAGTAGTATAACGGGGAATCAGCCCCAGCATTTT
CDR3: CASSITGNQPQHF

D: NA
J: TRBJ1-4
size: NA
V: TRBV5-4
DNA: TGTGCCAGCAGCTTGGGTCGACAGTCAACTAATGAAAAACTGTTTTTT
CDR3: CASSLGRQSTNEKLFF

D: TRBD2
J: TRBJ2-7
size: NA
V: TRBV27
DNA: TGTGCCAGCAGTTTAGGACTAGCGGGACACTACGAGCAGTACTTC
CDR3: CASSLGLAGHYEQYF

D: TRBD2
J: TRBJ2-7
size: NA
V: TRBV28
DNA: TGTGCCAGCAGCCACACAGCGGGAGGTAATTACGAGCAGTACTTC
CDR3: CASSHTAGGNYEQYF

D: NA
J: TRBJ1-1
size: NA
V: TRBV4-1
DNA: TGCGCCAGCAGCCAACGACCACAGGGAATAGTTGCCACTGAAGCTTTCTTT
CDR3: CASSQRPQGIVATEAFF

D: TRBD1
J: TRBJ2-5
size: NA
V: TRBV15
DNA: TGTGCCACCAGCAGAGGGACAGGGGGCGGAGAGACCCAGTACTTC
CDR3: CATSRGTGGGETQYF

D: NA
J: TRBJ2-1
size: NA
V: TRBV5-1
DNA: TGCGCCAGCAGCTTGGTAGTAATGGTAGCTGTTGAACAGTTCTTC
CDR3: CASSLVVMVAVEQFF

D: TRBD2
J: TRBJ2-1
size: medium-sized
V: TRBV14
DNA: TGTGCCAGCAGCCCTTGGACTAGCGGGTCCAAGGGGCAGTTCTTC
CDR3: CASSPWTSGSKGQFF

D: NA
J: TRBJ2-2
size: NA
V: TRBV7-9
DNA: TGTGCCAGCAGCTATCATACAGGTTTGAACACCGGGGAGCTGTTTTTT
CDR3: CASSYHTGLNTGELFF